Below, 31 T cell receptor beta chains from the same sample are listed, as sequenced in a study of cytomegalovirus exposure and HLA in healthy donors. Primers included in the PCR were 60 Vbeta and 13 Jbeta primers. Here immunoSEQ multiplex PCR was the method, and the copy in TCRdb shows in-frame clones only, minus some. Its table lists approximately 180,000 clones. Sequencing was carried out using PBMCs. The receptors stem from a man aged 25 to 40 in good health and CMV-seronegative.

This chain uses TRBV6-1 with TRBJ2-2, with TRBD1 matching over 7 bases. CDR3 size: 15 residues. CDR1 and CDR2 from the germline V gene are MNHNS and SASEGT. Trimming at V came to 6 bases and at J to 4 bases, leaving 8 bases not matched to a gene. This chain's CDR3 is CASSRDRDGTGELFF. The CDR3, as DNA: TGTGCCAGCAGCAGAGACAGGGATGGCACCGGGGAGCTGTTTTTT.

Of note for this clone: The DNA is left out, because the CDR3 cannot be placed on it with certainty; the CDR3 is given as TCRdb lists it. This chain joins TRBV9 and TRBJ2-5; the table's TRBD2 call for D was not verified on the DNA. Germline values: CDR1 SGDLS, CDR2 YYNGEE. The CDR3 numbers 17 amino acids, ends counted. The CDR3 loop is CASSVGGRLHLRETQYF.

This sequence joins TRBV30 and TRBJ2-1; 8 bases map to TRBD2. From germline, CDR1 is GTSNPN and CDR2 SVGIG (reference sequence). This CDR3 spans 15 amino acids. The J segment lost 7 bases and the V segment lost 0 bases, leaving 8 bases of the junction unmatched. CDR3 loop: CAWSVSAGGQNEQFF. The CDR3 DNA is TGTGCCTGGAGTGTATCCGCGGGAGGACAAAATGAGCAGTTCTTC.

The chain uses TRBV19 and TRBJ1-4; 10 bases align to TRBD1. This CDR3 has 14 amino acids. J was trimmed by 7 bases and V by 5 bases; bases with no gene match: 4. The germline V gene has CDR1 LNHDA and CDR2 SQIVND (reference sequence). For the CDR3, the DNA is TGTGCCAGTAGTGTCGGGACAGGGGTTGAAAAACTGTTTTTT. Translated: CASSVGTGVEKLFF.

The J gene is TRBJ2-3, the V gene TRBV5-5; D is possibly TRBD2 (5 bases). V was shortened by 4 bases and J by 1 base, with 19 bases between the two germline ends. Germline loops: CDR1 SGHKS, CDR2 YYEKEE (reference sequence). The CDR3 is 17 amino acids. The CDR3 protein is CASSEHLKGEGTDTQYF. The DNA of the CDR3 is TGTGCCAGCAGCGAACATCTGAAGGGAGAGGGCACAGATACGCAGTATTTT.

The CDR3: CASSPGGQSSGNTIYF. The CDR3, as DNA: TGTGCCAGCTCACCCGGGGGACAGAGCTCTGGAAACACCATATATTTT. This chain connects TRBV18 to TRBJ1-3, with 7 nucleotides matching TRBD1. J lost 0 bases, V lost 3 bases, and 5 bases had no gene match. Germline lookup yields CDR1 KGHSH and CDR2 LQKENI. The CDR3 spans 16 residues.

The rearrangement links TRBV18 to TRBJ1-2, with D possibly TRBD1 on 6 matching bases. Germline CDR1 is KGHSH and CDR2 is LQKENI. Trimming cost V 1 base and J 12 bases, with 18 bases left between them. This CDR3 comprises 14 residues. The chain's CDR3 is CASSPQQGMNADTF. In DNA, the CDR3 is TGTGCCAGCTCACCACAACAGGGTATGAACGCGGACACCTTC.

The rearrangement joins TRBV6-5 to TRBJ1-1; no clear D. The V and J ends lost 0 bases and 5 bases respectively, with 13 bases between them. CDR1 is MNHEY, CDR2 SVGAGI, per germline. The CDR3 loop spans 15 amino acids. CDR3 loop: CASSYSFRGRTEAFF. The CDR3 bases are TGTGCCAGCAGTTACTCATTCCGGGGTAGGACTGAAGCTTTCTTT.

The genes are TRBV19 and TRBJ1-1; weak D call: TRBD1 (5 bases). In germline, CDR1 is LNHDA, CDR2 SQIVND (reference sequence). Trimming left V 6 bases short and J 5 bases short, with 19 bases between. CDR3 length: 15 amino acids. The CDR3 region is CASRNLRTGGTEAFF. For the CDR3, the DNA is TGTGCCAGTAGAAACCTACGGACGGGGGGGACTGAAGCTTTCTTT.

This chain joins TRBV6-5 and TRBJ2-1; D ambiguous. CDR1 MNHEY and CDR2 SVGAGI come from the germline V gene. This CDR3 is 15 amino acids long. Trimming left V 2 bases short and J 0 bases short, with 8 bases between. The CDR3 is CASSYRYSSYNEQFF. Written as DNA, the CDR3 is TGTGCCAGCAGTTACCGGTACAGCTCCTACAATGAGCAGTTCTTC.

The V gene is TRBV11-3, the J gene TRBJ1-2; TRBD1 agrees at 9 bases. This CDR3 has 15 residues. Germline assignment: CDR1 SGHNT and CDR2 YENEEA. With V trimmed by 1 base and J by 4 bases, 4 bases remained unmatched. The CDR3 region is CASSLGTGDIYGYTF. DNA of the CDR3: TGTGCCAGCAGCTTAGGGACAGGGGATATCTATGGCTACACCTTC.

The genes are TRBV25-1 and TRBJ1-4; 7 bases align to TRBD1. The germline gives CDR1 MGHDK, CDR2 SYGVNS. This CDR3 comprises 14 residues. Unmatched junction bases numbered 1, after V lost 3 bases and J lost 3 bases. The CDR3 spells CASSEGQPNEKLFF. The CDR3 DNA reads as TGTGCCAGCAGTGAGGGACAGCCTAATGAAAAACTGTTTTTT.

This sequence joins TRBV5-6 and TRBJ2-7; D is uncertain. The CDR3 runs to 12 residues. In germline, CDR1 is SGHDT, CDR2 YYEEEE. V dropped 4 bases and J dropped 4 bases, with 9 bases sitting between them. Written as DNA, the CDR3 is TGTGCCAGCAGCAATCCCGGGTACGAGCAGTACTTC. This gives the protein CASSNPGYEQYF.

This chain joins TRBV28 and TRBJ2-7, with D possibly matching TRBD2 (6 bases). V lost 2 bases and J 3 bases, leaving 20 bases between the germline ends. The CDR3 runs 17 residues. Per germline, CDR1 MDHEN and CDR2 SYDVKM. CDR3 in amino acids: CASSLPGDREAGYEQYF. CDR3 DNA sequence: TGTGCCAGCAGTTTACCGGGAGATCGAGAAGCCGGCTACGAGCAGTACTTC.

The V and J genes are TRBV11-2 and TRBJ2-1, with D unresolved. CDR1 and CDR2 (germline): SGHAT, FQNNGV. The CDR3 sequence is 12 residues long. The V and J ends lost 8 bases and 5 bases respectively, with 10 bases between them. The CDR3 bases are TGTGCCAGCGGCCACCAGGACAATGAGCAGTTCTTC. Its translation is CASGHQDNEQFF. The full variable domain, in which reference TRBV11-2 and TRBJ2-1 provide the parts outside the CDR3, is EAGVAQSPRYKIIEKRQSVAFWCNPISGHATLYWYQQILGQGPKLLIQFQNNGVVDDSQLPKDRFSAERLKGVDSTLKIQPAKLEDSAVYLCASGHQDNEQFFGPGTRLTVL.

This chain uses TRBV27 with TRBJ2-2; possibly TRBD1 for D (6 bases). From germline, CDR1 is MNHEY and CDR2 SMNVEV (reference sequence). CDR3 length: 16 amino acids. V was cut by 5 bases and J by 4 bases, with 17 bases left in between. Here the CDR3 reads CASSLRGGWVTGELFF. Written as DNA, the CDR3 is TGTGCCAGCAGTCTAAGAGGGGGATGGGTCACCGGGGAGCTGTTTTTT.

This chain connects TRBV9 to TRBJ2-5, with TRBD1 matching 7 bases. The CDR3 has 16 amino acids. Losses at the gene ends were 4 bases for V and 3 bases for J; bases not matched to a gene: 12. Germline lookup yields CDR1 SGDLS and CDR2 YYNGEE. The CDR3 spells CASSRPPQTGEETQYF. The DNA of the CDR3 is TGTGCCAGCAGCCGGCCTCCTCAAACAGGGGAAGAGACCCAGTACTTC.

V gene TRBV18 combines with J gene TRBJ1-2, with 9 bases matching TRBD1. After removal of 3 bases from V and 3 bases from J, the junction contained 5 bases not matched to a gene. Germline V gives CDR1 KGHSH, CDR2 LQKENI. CDR3 length equals 15 residues. CDR3 bases: TGTGCCAGCTCACCCCAGGGACAGGGCGACTATGGCTACACCTTC. Translating gives CASSPQGQGDYGYTF.

The gene calls are TRBV6-5 and TRBJ2-5; 10 bases agree with TRBD1. The CDR3 is 16 amino acids. The germline gives CDR1 MNHEY, CDR2 SVGAGI. V lost 2 bases and J lost 11; bases outside the gene matches: 14. The CDR3 nucleotides are TGTGCCAGCAGTTACCTTCCGGGACAGGGGTTGAGGGAGCAGTACTTC. Translated, it gives CASSYLPGQGLREQYF.

The gene calls are TRBV11-3 and TRBJ2-7; 8 nucleotides agree with TRBD1. This CDR3 comprises 14 residues. The ends lost 2 bases at V and 2 bases at J; junction bases unmatched: 2. Germline loops: CDR1 SGHNT, CDR2 YENEEA. DNA of the CDR3: TGTGCCAGCAGCTTAAGACAGGGGACCTACGAGCAGTACTTC. Its translation: CASSLRQGTYEQYF.

The rearrangement links TRBV30 to TRBJ2-1; D may be TRBD2 (6 bases). CDR3 length equals 13 residues. V was cut by 2 bases and J by 10 bases, with 15 bases left in between. Germline V CDR1 and CDR2: GTSNPN, SVGIG (reference sequence). CDR3 in DNA: TGTGCCTGGAGTCCACTCCCCCGGGGGGAGCAGTTCTTC. Translation: CAWSPLPRGEQFF.

The rearrangement joins TRBV15 to TRBJ2-1; no clear D. Germline V gives CDR1 LNHNV, CDR2 YYDKDF (reference sequence). The length of the CDR3 is 15 residues. V lost 1 base and J 0 bases, leaving 7 bases between the germline ends. The DNA of the CDR3 is TGTGCCACCAGCAGAGCAACCAGCTCCTACAATGAGCAGTTCTTC. It yields the protein CATSRATSSYNEQFF.

The chain combines TRBV15 with TRBJ1-2, with D perhaps TRBD1 (6 bases). Trimming left V 1 base short and J 10 bases short, with 19 bases between. The CDR3 extends over 15 amino acids. Germline V gene data show CDR1 as LNHNV and CDR2 as YYDKDF (reference sequence). The CDR3 sequence: CATSRARGQSILYTF. The CDR3 bases are TGTGCCACCAGCAGAGCCAGGGGCCAGTCTATTCTCTACACCTTC.

This sequence joins TRBV19 and TRBJ1-5; D unresolved. V dropped 5 bases and J dropped 4 bases, with 15 bases sitting between them. Germline loops: CDR1 LNHDA, CDR2 SQIVND (reference sequence). This CDR3 comprises 15 residues. CDR3 protein: CASSSGRLANQPQHF. CDR3 coding DNA: TGTGCCAGTAGTTCTGGTAGGCTAGCAAATCAGCCCCAGCATTTT. The full variable domain, in which reference TRBV19 and TRBJ1-5 provide the parts outside the CDR3, is DGGITQSPKYLFRKEGQNVTLSCEQNLNHDAMYWYRQDPGQGLRLIYYSQIVNDFQKGDIAEGYSVSREKKESFPLTVTSAQKNPTAFYLCASSSGRLANQPQHFGDGTRLSIL.

The V gene is TRBV5-8, the J gene TRBJ2-7; D perhaps matches TRBD1 (6 bases). The CDR3 spans 14 residues. Germline CDR1 SGHTS, CDR2 YDEGEE. V lost 3 bases to trimming and J lost 2 bases, with 12 bases between them. CDR3 DNA: TGTGCCAGCAGCTGGACAGACGCCACCTACGAGCAGTACTTC. This sequence encodes CASSWTDATYEQYF.

V gene TRBV30 combines with J gene TRBJ1-2; 9 nucleotides align to TRBD1. This CDR3 region has 14 residues. Germline CDR1 GTSNPN, CDR2 SVGIG (reference sequence). V lost 5 bases, J lost 5 bases, and 9 bases stayed unmatched. The CDR3: CAWDHRGLEYGYTF. The DNA for the CDR3 is TGTGCCTGGGACCACAGGGGGCTCGAATATGGCTACACCTTC.

This chain joins TRBV28 and TRBJ2-4, with 8 bases matching TRBD2. The CDR3 runs to 14 residues. Looked up from germline, CDR1 is MDHEN and CDR2 is SYDVKM. Trimming at V came to 7 bases and at J to 15 bases, leaving 17 bases not matched to a gene. The CDR3 bases are TGTGCCAGCACCTCGACTAGCGCCGGAAATATAGGGTACTTC. Protein sequence: CASTSTSAGNIGYF.

V gene TRBV7-9 combines with J gene TRBJ1-2; 11 bases are a match to TRBD1. Germline values: CDR1 SEHNR, CDR2 FQNEAQ (reference sequence). V was clipped by 6 bases and J by 8 bases; unmatched bases: 5. This CDR3 is built from 13 residues. The CDR3 here is CASSRTGGDGYTF. CDR3 coding DNA: TGTGCCAGCAGTCGGACAGGGGGCGACGGCTACACCTTC.

The CDR3 here is CASSDRTGDEQFF. Here the CDR3 DNA reads TGTGCCAGCAGTGACAGAACAGGGGATGAGCAGTTCTTC. The chain recombines TRBV6-4 with TRBJ2-1; 7 bases fit TRBD1. This CDR3 region has 13 residues. The V and J ends lost 2 bases and 8 bases, in that order; junction bases with no gene match: 3. Germline V gene sequence: CDR1 MRHNA, CDR2 SNTAGT.

The V call is TRBV7-3, the J call TRBJ2-7; 11 positions agree with TRBD2. Germline-derived CDR1 and CDR2 are SGHTA and FQGTGA. Unmatched junction bases numbered 15, after V lost 5 bases and J lost 6 bases. The CDR3 has 17 amino acids. CDR3 DNA: TGTGCCAGCAGCCTCACGGGACTAGCGGCTAACTTCGGCGAGCAGTACTTC. It yields the protein CASSLTGLAANFGEQYF.

The V gene is TRBV7-3, the J gene TRBJ2-3; D unclear. CDR3 length: 14 amino acids. V lost 6 bases and J 2 bases, leaving 12 bases between the germline ends. Germline V gives CDR1 SGHTA, CDR2 FQGTGA. The CDR3 here is CASSQFQNTDTQYF. The CDR3, as DNA: TGTGCCAGCAGTCAGTTTCAAAACACAGATACGCAGTATTTT.